The 25 T cell receptor beta chains presented below share a single source sample, sequenced in a study of control samples from healthy donors and cancer patients. Clones were sequenced by immunoSEQ multiplex PCR, and TCRdb holds only the in-frame ones, with some missing. Of tens of thousands of clones listed, 91% are singletons. Sequencing was done on a sample of blood. The receptors originated from a man younger than 40 in good health.

This clone was detected a few times. J is TRBJ2-1 and V is TRBV5-1, with 7 bases that match TRBD1. There are 15 residues in the CDR3. Per the germline V gene, CDR1 is SGHRS and CDR2 is YFSETQ. J was trimmed by 3 bases and V by 4 bases; bases with no gene match: 7. CDR3 sequence reads: CASSNRQGIYNEQFF. For the CDR3, the DNA is TGCGCCAGCAGCAACAGACAGGGAATCTACAATGAGCAGTTCTTC.

The rearrangement links TRBV9 to TRBJ2-5; a weak D match, TRBD1 (6 bases). Trimming removed 1 base from V and 0 bases from J, with 10 bases in between. This CDR3 has 15 residues. From germline, CDR1 is SGDLS and CDR2 YYNGEE. For the CDR3, the DNA is TGTGCCAGCAGCGTACTGGGGACAAACCAAGAGACCCAGTACTTC. This translates into CASSVLGTNQETQYF.

V and J are TRBV5-1 and TRBJ2-7, with D possibly matching TRBD2 (6 bases). V was clipped by 0 bases and J by 3 bases, with 10 bases between them. Germline V gene lookup returns CDR1 SGHRS and CDR2 YFSETQ. This CDR3 contains 14 residues. The CDR3 nucleotides read TGCGCCAGCAGCTTGGTAGGAGGGTTCTACGAGCAGTACTTC. As protein: CASSLVGGFYEQYF.

J is TRBJ2-2 and V is TRBV19; 8 bases map to TRBD1. The CDR3 sequence is 15 residues long. The germline V gene has CDR1 LNHDA and CDR2 SQIVND (reference sequence). Trimming cost V 3 bases and J 6 bases; bases outside gene matches: 6. This chain's CDR3 is CASSILDRAAGELFF. As DNA, the CDR3 is TGTGCCAGTAGTATTTTGGACAGGGCCGCCGGGGAGCTGTTTTTT.

This clone appeared a single time. Other DNA sequences within the sample encode an identical CDR3. The CDR3 DNA sequence: TGTGCCAGCAGCCCACGGGGGAACACTGAAGCTTTCTTT. Its protein is CASSPRGNTEAFF. The chain couples TRBV3-1 (or the pseudogene TRBV3-2) to TRBJ1-1; D is ambiguous. The CDR3 has 13 residues. Looked up from germline, CDR1 is LGHDT and CDR2 is YNNKEL (reference sequence). Trimming left V 4 bases short and J 1 base short, with 7 bases between.

The CDR3 spells CASSPDGGLRGYNEQFF. CDR3 sequence (DNA): TGTGCCAGCAGCCCCGACGGTGGATTAAGGGGGTACAATGAGCAGTTCTTC. The rearrangement links TRBV5-4 to TRBJ2-1, with D tentatively TRBD1 (6 bases). Germline V CDR1 and CDR2: SGHNT, YYREEE (reference sequence). CDR3 length: 17 amino acids. V was clipped by 4 bases and J by 4 bases, with 21 bases between them.

The chain joins TRBV12-3 or TRBV12-4 to TRBJ2-2, with D uncertain. The CDR3 consists of 13 residues. V gave up 2 bases and J gave up 3 bases, with 4 bases separating them. The chain's CDR3 is CASSLQDTGELFF. CDR3 bases: TGTGCCAGCAGTTTACAGGACACCGGGGAGCTGTTTTTT.

The chain is built from TRBV4-3 and TRBJ2-1; TRBD1 is a possible D gene (6 bases). CDR1 is LGHNA and CDR2 is YSLEER in the germline V gene. This CDR3 contains 13 residues. V dropped 2 bases and J dropped 15 bases, with 17 bases sitting between them. CDR3 sequence (DNA): TGCGCCAGCAGCCAAAAACCGACAGGCTATTTGTTCTTC. Protein: CASSQKPTGYLFF.

The rearrangement links TRBV18 to TRBJ2-2; 7 positions match TRBD1. The CDR3 has 16 residues. Trimming removed 0 bases from V and 5 bases from J; junction bases left unmatched: 6. Germline assignment: CDR1 KGHSH and CDR2 LQKENI. This chain's CDR3 is CASSPPVGGPTGELFF. CDR3 DNA sequence: TGTGCCAGCTCACCACCGGTAGGGGGCCCAACCGGGGAGCTGTTTTTT.

The chain combines TRBV24-1 with TRBJ2-1; TRBD1 matches at 9 bases. CDR1 KGHDR and CDR2 SFDVKD come from the germline V gene. Trimming at V came to 6 bases and at J to 8 bases, leaving 13 bases not matched to a gene. The CDR3 is 16 residues long. CDR3 residues: CATSPSGTGTMHEQFF. CDR3 nucleotides: TGTGCCACCAGTCCCTCCGGGACAGGGACCATGCATGAGCAGTTCTTC.

V is TRBV3-1 (or the pseudogene TRBV3-2) and J is TRBJ2-7; no clear D gene. The CDR3 consists of 12 residues. In germline, CDR1 is LGHDT, CDR2 YNNKEL (reference sequence). V gave up 3 bases and J gave up 5 bases, with 8 bases separating them. Here the CDR3 DNA reads TGTGCCAGCAGCCACGGCGCGGACGAGCAGTACTTC. This translates into CASSHGADEQYF.

Written as DNA, the CDR3 is TGTGCCAGCAGTCCCGGGAGTAGGGGGACCCAGTACTTC. It codes for CASSPGSRGTQYF. The V call is TRBV7-9, the J call TRBJ2-5; D may be TRBD2 (6 bases). Germline V gives CDR1 SEHNR, CDR2 FQNEAQ (reference sequence). Trimming pared 6 bases from V and 7 bases from J, leaving 15 bases between. CDR3 size: 13 residues.

This rearrangement joins TRBV3-1 (or the pseudogene TRBV3-2) to TRBJ2-6; D remains unclear. The CDR3 is made up of 13 amino acids. Looked up from germline, CDR1 is LGHDT and CDR2 is YNNKEL (reference sequence). V lost 10 bases to trimming and J lost 1 base, with 8 bases between them. CDR3 in DNA: TGTGCCACGCAGAGGTCTGGGGCCAACGTCCTGACTTTC. Translation gives CATQRSGANVLTF.

The rearrangement uses TRBV18 and TRBJ2-1; 7 bases fit TRBD2. The V and J ends lost 6 bases and 4 bases, in that order; junction bases with no gene match: 3. The CDR3 is made up of 13 amino acids. Looked up from germline, CDR1 is KGHSH and CDR2 is LQKENI. The CDR3 loop reads CASSQRDYNEQFF. The CDR3 coding sequence is TGTGCCAGCTCCCAGCGGGATTACAATGAGCAGTTCTTC.

CDR3 loop: CASSLPGQGAGEQYF. CDR3 nucleotides: TGTGCCAGCAGCCTGCCGGGACAGGGGGCCGGCGAGCAGTACTTC. The chain has TRBV7-8 and TRBJ2-7; 12 bases fit TRBD1. This CDR3 is built from 15 residues. Germline assignment: CDR1 SGHVS and CDR2 FQNEAQ. J gave up 6 bases and V 5 bases, and 8 bases lay outside the gene matches.

The genes are TRBV18 and TRBJ1-6; 7 bases line up with TRBD1. With V trimmed by 3 bases and J by 8 bases, 10 bases remained unmatched. The V gene's germline CDR1 is KGHSH and CDR2 LQKENI. The CDR3 totals 16 residues. The CDR3 region has the DNA TGTGCCAGCTCACCGATCCGACAGGGTAGTGATTCACCCCTCCACTTT. This encodes CASSPIRQGSDSPLHF.

This clone was picked up one time. The chain employs TRBV19 and TRBJ2-5; D is possibly TRBD1 (7 bases). This CDR3 comprises 15 residues. The V gene lost 8 bases and the J gene lost 9 bases, with 25 bases spanning the gap. The V gene's germline CDR1 is LNHDA and CDR2 SQIVND (reference sequence). This CDR3 reads CASAQGDSSGGPQYF. The CDR3 DNA reads TGTGCCAGTGCCCAAGGGGACAGTAGCGGCGGGCCCCAGTACTTC.

This sequence joins TRBV24-1 and TRBJ1-2; TRBD1 agrees at 8 bases. V lost 5 bases and J lost 4; bases outside the gene matches: 5. Germline CDR1 is KGHDR and CDR2 is SFDVKD. CDR3 size: 14 residues. The CDR3 is CATSAAGTGYGYTF. For the CDR3, the DNA is TGTGCCACCAGTGCCGCTGGGACAGGCTATGGCTACACCTTC.

The chain joins TRBV2 to TRBJ1-4; no reliable D call. This CDR3 has 14 residues. Germline assignment: CDR1 SNHLY and CDR2 FYNNEI. V gave up 2 bases and J gave up 5 bases, with 9 bases separating them. The CDR3 bases are TGTGCCAGCAGTGAATTGGACGGGAATGAAAAACTGTTTTTT. Protein product: CASSELDGNEKLFF.

This clone was detected once. The rearrangement uses TRBV30 and TRBJ2-3; D possibly corresponds to TRBD2 (7 bases). This CDR3 region has 17 residues. Germline V gene sequence: CDR1 GTSNPN, CDR2 SVGIG (reference sequence). V dropped 3 bases and J dropped 3 bases, with 22 bases sitting between them. This CDR3 is CAWSVVGGPVGTDTQYF. CDR3 bases: TGTGCCTGGAGCGTGGTGGGGGGGCCTGTTGGGACAGATACGCAGTATTTT.

The CDR3 sequence is CASSASRADYNEQFF. CDR3 DNA sequence: TGTGCCAGCAGTGCTAGCAGGGCCGACTACAATGAGCAGTTCTTC. This rearrangement joins TRBV25-1 to TRBJ2-1, with D tentatively TRBD1 or TRBD2 (5 bases each). The CDR3 spans 15 residues. Deletions cut 4 bases from V and 3 bases from J, with 13 bases between. Per germline, CDR1 MGHDK and CDR2 SYGVNS.

As regards this clone: A junction boundary mismatches the germline segment, possibly from a read error. The rearrangement joins TRBV7-7 to TRBJ2-2; 10 nucleotides line up with TRBD2. CDR3 length: 16 residues. Per the germline V gene, CDR1 is SSHAT and CDR2 is FNYEAQ (reference sequence). The CDR3 DNA is TGTGCTAGCAGCGTGCGACTAGCGGGGAACACCGGGGAGCTGTTTTTT. Translating gives CASSVRLAGNTGELFF.

V usage is TRBV6-5 and J usage is TRBJ2-1, with D perhaps assigned TRBD1 or TRBD2 (5 bases each). V was shortened by 6 bases and J by 5 bases, with 14 bases between the two germline ends. Germline V gives CDR1 MNHEY, CDR2 SVGAGI. The CDR3 spans 14 residues. The CDR3 bases are TGTGCCAGCAGCCTCGGGACCTGGGACAATGAGCAGTTCTTC. Its protein product is CASSLGTWDNEQFF.

The gene calls are TRBV13 and TRBJ1-5; D uncertain. V lost 2 bases to trimming and J lost 0 bases, with 8 bases between them. Germline assignment: CDR1 PRHDT and CDR2 FYEKMQ (reference sequence). There are 15 residues in the CDR3. The CDR3 loop reads CASSLSAASNQPQHF. The DNA for the CDR3 is TGTGCCAGCAGCTTATCGGCGGCTAGCAATCAGCCCCAGCATTTT.

About this clone: One end of the junction does not line up with germline, which may come from a read error. The rearrangement joins TRBV20-1 to TRBJ1-1; D unresolved. CDR1 is DFQATT and CDR2 is SNEGSKA in the germline V gene (reference sequence). The CDR3 loop spans 10 amino acids. CDR3 nucleotide sequence: TGCAGTGCTAGAGTGAATCAACGGATCTTT. Amino acids: CSARVNQRIF.